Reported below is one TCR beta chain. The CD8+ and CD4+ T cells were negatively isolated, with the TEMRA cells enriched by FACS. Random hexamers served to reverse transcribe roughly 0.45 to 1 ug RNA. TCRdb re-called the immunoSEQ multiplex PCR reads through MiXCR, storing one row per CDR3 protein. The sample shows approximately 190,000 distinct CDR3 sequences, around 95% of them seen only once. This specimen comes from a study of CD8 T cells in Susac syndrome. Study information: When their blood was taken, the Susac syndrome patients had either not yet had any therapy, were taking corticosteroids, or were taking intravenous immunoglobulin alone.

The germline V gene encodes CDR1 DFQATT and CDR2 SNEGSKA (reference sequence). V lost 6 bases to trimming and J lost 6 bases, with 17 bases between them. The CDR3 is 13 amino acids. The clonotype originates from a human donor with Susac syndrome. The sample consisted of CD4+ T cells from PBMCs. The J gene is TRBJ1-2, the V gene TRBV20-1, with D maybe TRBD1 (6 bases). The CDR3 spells CSAPKQGVDGYTF. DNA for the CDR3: TGCAGTGCGCCGAAACAGGGAGTCGATGGCTACACCTTC.